These 26 T cell receptor beta chains were all obtained from the same sample, sequenced in a study of blood T cell repertoires in COVID-19. TCRdb's table, derived via immunoSEQ multiplex PCR, lists solely in-frame clones and lacks some. In the table there are around 300,000 clones, about 87% of which are singletons. The sample consisted of PBMCs or T cells enriched from blood (not recorded which). The source of these receptors is a woman younger than 45 who had recovered from COVID-19.

The V and J genes are TRBV5-4 and TRBJ1-1; TRBD1 matches 9 bases. The length of the CDR3 is 19 residues. CDR1 is SGHNT and CDR2 is YYREEE in the germline V gene (reference sequence). The V and J ends lost 4 bases and 0 bases, in that order; junction bases with no gene match: 16. The CDR3 coding sequence is TGTGCCAGCAGCCACCCCTCTATGGGACAGGGTATCATGAACACTGAAGCTTTCTTT. Translation: CASSHPSMGQGIMNTEAFF.

The chain is built from TRBV4-1 and TRBJ1-6; the D gene is possibly TRBD1 (5 bases). Germline V gene data show CDR1 as MGHRA and CDR2 as YSYEKL. The germline V and J ends were trimmed by 1 base and 7 bases, with 17 bases remaining between them. This CDR3 has 17 residues. CDR3 coding DNA: TGCGCCAGCAGCCAAGTGGGCGGACATCCAAGAAATTCACCCCTCCACTTT. Amino acids: CASSQVGGHPRNSPLHF.

The chain carries TRBV7-6 and TRBJ2-2, with TRBD1 as a possible D gene (6 bases). Germline V lookup: CDR1 SGHVS, CDR2 FNYEAQ. The CDR3 is 14 amino acids. With 5 bases removed from V and 5 bases from J, the gap between germline ends came to 12 bases. The CDR3, as DNA: TGTGCCAGCAGCCCCTCCAGGGGAACCGGGGAGCTGTTTTTT. Amino acids: CASSPSRGTGELFF.

A word on this clone: A junction end diverges from the germline sequence, so it may reflect a read error. The chain links TRBV10-1 to TRBJ1-2; TRBD1 aligns across 10 bases. The CDR3 extends over 12 amino acids. The V gene's germline CDR1 is WNHNN and CDR2 SYGVQD (reference sequence). CDR3 in amino acids: CASSLDRGPSFF. The CDR3 nucleotides read TGCGCCAGCAGCCTCGACAGGGGGCCATCTTTCTTC.

This clone was counted a single time. The chain combines TRBV27 with TRBJ2-7; 9 bases align to TRBD2. Per the germline V gene, CDR1 is MNHEY and CDR2 is SMNVEV (reference sequence). Trimming removed 6 bases from V and 6 bases from J; junction bases left unmatched: 9. CDR3 length: 14 residues. The CDR3 here is CASRNSGGTGEQYF. The CDR3 bases are TGTGCCAGCAGGAATAGCGGGGGAACAGGCGAGCAGTACTTC.

The chain has TRBV4-1 and TRBJ1-2; the D gene is possibly TRBD1 (5 bases). Trimming stripped 0 bases from V and 4 bases from J, with 15 bases between. Germline CDR1 and CDR2: MGHRA and YSYEKL. The CDR3 spans 16 residues. The CDR3 nucleotides read TGCGCCAGCAGCCAAGAATGGCAGGGAAAATTCTATGGCTACACCTTC. Amino acids: CASSQEWQGKFYGYTF.

J is TRBJ2-5 and V is TRBV29-1, with D perhaps TRBD1 (6 bases). Deletions cut 8 bases from V and 5 bases from J, with 15 bases between. Germline assignment: CDR1 SQVTM and CDR2 ANQGSEA. The CDR3 has 12 residues. CDR3 DNA sequence: TGCAGCTCCCGACAGGTTGGTGAGACCCAGTACTTC. It encodes CSSRQVGETQYF.

Turning to this clone: This CDR3 is also generated by other DNA sequences in the sample. This chain links TRBV7-2 with TRBJ2-3, with a weak D call TRBD1 (6 bases). CDR1 SGHTA and CDR2 FQGNSA come from the germline V gene. Trimming removed 0 bases at V and 1 base at J, with 8 bases between. The CDR3 sequence is 15 residues long. CDR3 in amino acids: CASSLATGRTDTQYF. The CDR3 bases are TGTGCCAGCAGCTTAGCGACAGGCCGCACAGATACGCAGTATTTT.

The chain links TRBV27 to TRBJ2-3; the D gene is possibly TRBD2 (6 bases). Germline V lookup: CDR1 MNHEY, CDR2 SMNVEV (reference sequence). This CDR3 is built from 14 residues. Trimming pared 2 bases from V and 0 bases from J, leaving 6 bases between. The DNA of the CDR3 is TGTGCCAGCAGTTTAGGGGGGAGCACAGATACGCAGTATTTT. Its protein product is CASSLGGSTDTQYF.

The chain carries TRBV2 and TRBJ2-1; D remains unclear. This CDR3 is built from 14 residues. Germline V lookup: CDR1 SNHLY, CDR2 FYNNEI. The germline V and J ends were trimmed by 5 bases and 15 bases, with 23 bases remaining between them. CDR3 in amino acids: CASSPLTLNYILFF. CDR3 coding DNA: TGTGCCAGCAGTCCCCTTACTCTTAACTATATTCTGTTCTTC.

The rearrangement joins TRBV11-2 to TRBJ1-6; the D gene is possibly TRBD1 (5 bases). V was cut by 5 bases and J by 14 bases, with 16 bases left in between. The CDR3 loop spans 13 amino acids. CDR1 and CDR2 from the germline V gene are SGHAT and FQNNGV. The CDR3 here is CASSRDPEGSLHF. CDR3 DNA: TGTGCCAGCAGCCGCGACCCGGAGGGGTCCCTCCACTTT.

This clone appeared a single time. V is TRBV2 and J is TRBJ2-2; 7 nucleotides align to TRBD2. The ends lost 2 bases at V and 8 bases at J; junction bases unmatched: 5. This CDR3 spans 14 amino acids. Germline values: CDR1 SNHLY, CDR2 FYNNEI. CDR3 sequence: CASSEWSGEGELFF. The CDR3 region has the DNA TGTGCCAGCAGTGAATGGAGCGGGGAAGGGGAGCTGTTTTTT.

The chain uses TRBV27 and TRBJ2-2; D not resolved. The CDR3 contains 17 residues. Trimming removed 8 bases from V and 0 bases from J, with 19 bases in between. Germline V CDR1 and CDR2: MNHEY, SMNVEV (reference sequence). In DNA form, the CDR3 reads TGTGCCAGCCGCGTCCACCCCAGGAAAACGAACACCGGGGAGCTGTTTTTT. It codes for CASRVHPRKTNTGELFF.

The rearrangement uses TRBV6-5 and TRBJ1-2; D may be TRBD1 (5 bases). Germline CDR1 MNHEY, CDR2 SVGAGI. The V end lost 2 bases, the J end lost 0 bases, and 13 bases lay between the germline ends. CDR3 length: 16 amino acids. The CDR3 reads CASSYNLGQANYGYTF. The CDR3 DNA reads TGTGCCAGCAGTTACAACTTGGGGCAGGCTAACTATGGCTACACCTTC.

V is TRBV7-3 and J is TRBJ1-6; D not certain. The CDR3 consists of 13 residues. The V gene's germline CDR1 is SGHTA and CDR2 FQGTGA. The V end was cut by 2 bases, the J end by 9 bases, with 8 bases between. DNA of the CDR3: TGTGCCAGCAGCTTAGGGCTTAGTTCACCCCTCCACTTT. The encoded protein is CASSLGLSSPLHF.

This clone has just one count. This chain uses TRBV6-5 with TRBJ1-2; D is possibly TRBD1 (5 bases). Trimming took 5 bases from V and 2 from J, leaving 15 bases between them. The germline gives CDR1 MNHEY, CDR2 SVGAGI. The CDR3 consists of 15 residues. The CDR3 nucleotides are TGTGCCAGCAGTCCTAGACCCGACAGAAACTATGGCTACACCTTC. Translated: CASSPRPDRNYGYTF.

The V call is TRBV7-9, the J call TRBJ2-7; TRBD2 matches 10 bases. Germline V gene sequence: CDR1 SEHNR, CDR2 FQNEAQ (reference sequence). This CDR3 has 13 residues. V lost 8 bases, J lost 2 bases, and 3 bases stayed unmatched. In DNA, the CDR3 is TGTGCCAGCTCCCTAGCGGGGGCCTACGAGCAGTACTTC. The encoded protein is CASSLAGAYEQYF. The variable domain in full, completed from reference TRBV7-9 and TRBJ2-7, reads DTGVSQNPRHKITKRGQNVTFRCDPISEHNRLYWYRQTLGQGPEFLTYFQNEAQLEKSRLLSDRFSAERPKGSFSTLEIQRTEQGDSAMYLCASSLAGAYEQYFGPGTRLTVT.

V is TRBV2 and J is TRBJ2-1; tentatively, D is TRBD1 (6 bases). Per the germline V gene, CDR1 is SNHLY and CDR2 is FYNNEI. V gave up 10 bases and J gave up 9 bases, with 22 bases separating them. The CDR3 is made up of 14 amino acids. The CDR3 sequence is CATAPTAPDSEQFF. CDR3 DNA sequence: TGTGCCACAGCACCGACCGCCCCGGACAGTGAGCAGTTCTTC. Using reference TRBV2 and TRBJ2-1 for the parts outside the CDR3, the full variable domain is EPEVTQTPSHQVTQMGQEVILRCVPISNHLYFYWYRQILGQKVEFLVSFYNNEISEKSEIFDDQFSVERPDGSNFTLKIRSTKLEDSAMYFCATAPTAPDSEQFFGPGTRLTVL.

The rearrangement joins TRBV5-1 to TRBJ2-1, with 12 bases fitting TRBD2. Germline V gives CDR1 SGHRS, CDR2 YFSETQ. V lost 5 bases and J lost 2; bases outside the gene matches: 5. This CDR3 has 16 amino acids. Written as DNA, the CDR3 is TGCGCCAGCAGTCCTAGCGGGGGGGCCACCTACAATGAGCAGTTCTTC. The encoded protein is CASSPSGGATYNEQFF.

The rearrangement joins TRBV20-1 to TRBJ2-5; a possible D gene is TRBD1 (5 bases). This CDR3 comprises 14 residues. Germline CDR1 is DFQATT and CDR2 is SNEGSKA (reference sequence). The ends were cut back, 3 bases at V and 4 bases at J, with 15 bases in the middle. CDR3 region: CSASLRSQGETQYF. CDR3 coding DNA: TGCAGTGCTAGTTTAAGGTCCCAGGGAGAGACCCAGTACTTC.

This rearrangement joins TRBV27 to TRBJ2-7; a weak D match, TRBD1 (5 bases). The CDR3 spans 13 residues. Germline V gene data show CDR1 as MNHEY and CDR2 as SMNVEV (reference sequence). The V and J ends lost 3 bases and 0 bases respectively, with 6 bases between them. The CDR3 sequence is CASSFGHSYEQYF. DNA of the CDR3: TGTGCCAGCAGTTTCGGACACTCCTACGAGCAGTACTTC.

The V and J genes are TRBV12-2 and TRBJ1-2; TRBD1, the table's D call, was not compared with the DNA. TRBV12-2 has pseudogene status. The CDR3 has 15 residues. CDR3 region: CASRLSRGPNYGYTF. The CDR3 DNA is TGTGCAAGTCGCTTAAGTAGGGGTCCGAACTATGGCTACACCTTC.

The chain recombines TRBV27 with TRBJ2-2, with D perhaps TRBD1 (5 bases). Germline V gene sequence: CDR1 MNHEY, CDR2 SMNVEV (reference sequence). The V and J ends lost 2 bases and 7 bases respectively, with 14 bases between them. The CDR3 sequence is 15 residues long. This CDR3 reads CASSLQGYFDGELFF. CDR3 sequence (DNA): TGTGCCAGCAGTTTACAGGGATACTTCGACGGGGAGCTGTTTTTT.

This clone came up once. The V call is TRBV14, the J call TRBJ2-5; no reliable D call. This CDR3 has 12 amino acids. Trimming took off 6 bases at V and 4 bases at J, with 9 bases between the two ends. Per the germline V gene, CDR1 is SGHDN and CDR2 is FVKESK. CDR3 protein: CASSPSPETQYF. The CDR3 nucleotides are TGTGCCAGCAGTCCTTCCCCAGAGACCCAGTACTTC.

The chain carries TRBV6-5 and TRBJ2-7; TRBD2 matches 9 bases. The length of the CDR3 is 15 residues. Germline lookup yields CDR1 MNHEY and CDR2 SVGAGI. The ends lost 2 bases at V and 1 base at J; junction bases unmatched: 3. DNA for the CDR3: TGTGCCAGCAGTTACGGGACTAGCTTTTCCTACGAGCAGTACTTC. Residues: CASSYGTSFSYEQYF.

This chain links TRBV7-9 with TRBJ1-1, with 8 bases that match TRBD1. This CDR3 is built from 15 residues. V dropped 4 bases and J dropped 1; count of bases not matched to a gene: 5. CDR1 is SEHNR, CDR2 FQNEAQ, per germline (reference sequence). CDR3 loop: CASSSDRGRNTEAFF. DNA of the CDR3: TGTGCCAGCAGCTCAGACAGGGGAAGGAACACTGAAGCTTTCTTT.